This T cell receptor beta chain was recovered during a study of T cell responses to AZD1222 COVID-19 vaccine. Libraries were prepared by immunoSEQ multiplex PCR; TCRdb keeps only in-frame clonotypes and omits some of them. Of 100,000 to 150,000 clones in the sample, 70% to 90% were seen once. Overall study results and limits: After the peak T cell response, and only then, were repertoires sampled. Regions 160-218 and 743-854 dominated among vaccine-associated CD4 TCRs spanning spike.

The V gene end was trimmed by 4 bases and the J gene end by 8 bases; junction bases not matched to a gene: 11. CDR3 length equals 16 residues. The germline CDR1 and CDR2 sequences are LGHDT and YNNKEL (reference sequence). Of note for this clone: Its antigen remains unidentified.

The genes are TRBV3-1 (or the pseudogene TRBV3-2) and TRBJ1-2; 12 bases agree with TRBD1. The origin of this receptor is an adult in good health. Sequences were derived from peripheral blood, sampled on day 0 of AZD1222 vaccination. The CDR3 bases are TGTGCCAGCAGCCTCACCGGGACAGGGGGCAAAAAAGGCTACACCTTC. This gives the protein CASSLTGTGGKKGYTF.